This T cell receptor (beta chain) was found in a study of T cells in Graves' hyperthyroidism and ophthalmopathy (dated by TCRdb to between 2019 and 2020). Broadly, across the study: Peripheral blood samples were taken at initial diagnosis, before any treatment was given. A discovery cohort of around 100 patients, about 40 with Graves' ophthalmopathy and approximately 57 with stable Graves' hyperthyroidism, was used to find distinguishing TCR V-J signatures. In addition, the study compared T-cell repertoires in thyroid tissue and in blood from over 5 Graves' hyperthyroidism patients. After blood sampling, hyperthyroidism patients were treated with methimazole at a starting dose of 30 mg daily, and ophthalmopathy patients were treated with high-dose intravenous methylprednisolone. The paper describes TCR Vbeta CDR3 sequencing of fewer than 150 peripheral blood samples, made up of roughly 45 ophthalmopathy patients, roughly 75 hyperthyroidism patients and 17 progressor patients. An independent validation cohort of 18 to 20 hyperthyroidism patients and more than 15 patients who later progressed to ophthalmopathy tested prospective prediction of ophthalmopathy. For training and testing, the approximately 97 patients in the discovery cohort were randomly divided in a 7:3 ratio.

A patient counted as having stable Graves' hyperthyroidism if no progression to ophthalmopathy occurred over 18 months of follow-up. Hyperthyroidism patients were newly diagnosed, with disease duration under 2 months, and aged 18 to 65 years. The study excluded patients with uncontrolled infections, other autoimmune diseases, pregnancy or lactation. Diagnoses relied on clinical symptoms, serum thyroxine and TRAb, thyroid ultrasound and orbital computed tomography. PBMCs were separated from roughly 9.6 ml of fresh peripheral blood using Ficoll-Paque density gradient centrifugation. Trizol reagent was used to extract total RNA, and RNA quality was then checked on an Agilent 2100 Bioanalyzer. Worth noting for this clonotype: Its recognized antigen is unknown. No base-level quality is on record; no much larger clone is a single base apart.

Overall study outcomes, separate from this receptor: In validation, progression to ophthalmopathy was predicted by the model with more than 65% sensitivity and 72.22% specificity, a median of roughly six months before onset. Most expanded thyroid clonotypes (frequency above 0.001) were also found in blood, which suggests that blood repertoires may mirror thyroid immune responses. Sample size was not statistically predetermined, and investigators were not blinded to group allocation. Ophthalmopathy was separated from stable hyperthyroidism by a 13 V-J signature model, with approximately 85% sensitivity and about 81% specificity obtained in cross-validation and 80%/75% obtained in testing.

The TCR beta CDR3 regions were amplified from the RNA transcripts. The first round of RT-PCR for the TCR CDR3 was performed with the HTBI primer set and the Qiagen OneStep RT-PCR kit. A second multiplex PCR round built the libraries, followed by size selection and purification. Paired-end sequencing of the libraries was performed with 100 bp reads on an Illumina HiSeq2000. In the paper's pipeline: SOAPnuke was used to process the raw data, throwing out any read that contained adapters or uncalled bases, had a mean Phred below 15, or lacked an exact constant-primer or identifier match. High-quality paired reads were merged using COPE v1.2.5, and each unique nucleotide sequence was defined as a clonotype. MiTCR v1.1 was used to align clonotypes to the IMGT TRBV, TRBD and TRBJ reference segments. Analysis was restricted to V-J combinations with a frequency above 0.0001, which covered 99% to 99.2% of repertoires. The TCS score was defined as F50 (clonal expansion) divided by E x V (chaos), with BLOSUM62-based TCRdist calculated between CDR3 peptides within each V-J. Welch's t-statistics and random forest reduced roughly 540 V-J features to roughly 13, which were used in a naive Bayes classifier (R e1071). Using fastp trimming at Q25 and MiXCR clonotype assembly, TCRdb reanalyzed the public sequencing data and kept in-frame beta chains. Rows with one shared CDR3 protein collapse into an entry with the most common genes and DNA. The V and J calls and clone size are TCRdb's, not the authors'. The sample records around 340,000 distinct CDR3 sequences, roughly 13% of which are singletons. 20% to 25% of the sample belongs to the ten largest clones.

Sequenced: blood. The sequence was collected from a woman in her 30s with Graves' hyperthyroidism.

The CDR3 is CASSRSGTQNTGELFF. The sequenced DNA is TGTGCCAGCAGCAGATCCGGGACTCAAAACACCGGGGAGCTGTTTTTT. Recombination connected TRBV7-2 to TRBJ2-2, with TRBD2 perhaps the D gene, on 6 matching bases. Including the terminal cysteine and phenylalanine, the CDR3 comprises 16 residues. The sequence is cut down to CDR3 DNA, 48 bases in frame from base 1. V is pared back by 5 bases and J by 2 bases, with 15 bases lying between the germline termini. For CDR1 and CDR2, the germline V gene lists SGHTA and FQGNSA. The variable domain in full, with residues beyond the CDR3 obtained from the reference TRBV7-2 and TRBJ2-2 genes, is GAGVSQSPSNKVTEKGKDVELRCDPISGHTALYWYRQSLGQGLEFLIYFQGNSAPDKSGLPSDRFSAERTGGSVSTLTIQRTQQEDSAVYLCASSRSGTQNTGELFFGEGSRLTVL.